The source of this TCR beta chain is a study of cytomegalovirus exposure and HLA in healthy donors. This clone was picked up a small number of times. The antigen is undetermined. Other nucleotide sequences from this sample produce the same CDR3. Notes on the study in general: An Asian-associated ancestry cluster reportedly showed fewer N-insertions than the roughly 670-donor mean in a later analysis. Cytomegalovirus-associated TCR beta chains were listed, numbering 150 to 200.

CDR1 is MNHEY and CDR2 is SMNVEV in the germline V gene (reference sequence). Trimming removed 0 bases from V and 3 bases from J, with 8 bases in between. The CDR3 sequence is 14 residues long. With 60 Vbeta and 13 Jbeta primers, the PCR was carried out. Clones were sequenced by immunoSEQ multiplex PCR, and TCRdb holds only the in-frame ones, with some missing. The sample has about 130,000 clones; 15% to 20% are singletons. Sample: PBMCs. The chain couples TRBV27 to TRBJ1-2; D call uncertain. The TCR was taken from a female donor in good health and CMV-seropositive. The CDR3 DNA follows: TGTGCCAGCAGTTTATCTTCGGGTTACTATGGCTACACCTTC. Protein product: CASSLSSGYYGYTF.